The clone carrying this T cell receptor beta chain was counted ten times or more. Its antigen is unidentified. This CDR3 has 12 amino acids. CDR1 and CDR2 (germline): SGHTA, FQGNSA. J lost 6 bases, V lost 5 bases, and 3 bases had no gene match. This entry is derived from a study of T-cell memory formation after mild COVID-19. Looking at the study overall: TCR clustering was largely donor specific.

One entry per CDR3 protein results from TCRdb running MiXCR on the 5' RACE reads. There are about 430,000 distinct CDR3 sequences in the sample; under 20% occur only once, and around a fifth lies in the top ten. Study results and caveats: Whether day 37 second-wave clones are SARS-CoV-2-specific was not confirmed.

The sample taken for sequencing was PBMCs or a T cell subset sorted from them (not recorded which). The genes are TRBV7-2 and TRBJ2-7; TRBD1 agrees at 8 bases. The receptor was derived from a man between 18 and 35 years old who had mild COVID-19 (a few samples of this study predate the infection). Cell type and time point are not known. As DNA, the CDR3 is TGTGCCAGCAGCCCAGACAGGGGCGAGCAGTACTTC. This sequence encodes CASSPDRGEQYF.